The 29 T cell receptor beta chains in this list originate from one sample, sequenced in a study of OX40 agonist ivuxolimab in advanced cancers. TCRdb's copy holds only in-frame clones and misses some; the assay was immunoSEQ multiplex PCR. Of about 60,000 clones detected, about 83% appear once; the ten largest clones hold more than 25%. The sequenced sample was CD4+ or CD8+ T cells sorted from blood, obtained in a trial of the OX40 agonist ivuxolimab. The receptors here all came from an adult with an advanced solid tumor such as melanoma, head and neck, liver or kidney cancer.

The V gene is TRBV5-4, the J gene TRBJ2-3; 9 positions agree with TRBD2. There are 17 residues in the CDR3. J was trimmed by 2 bases and V by 3 bases; bases with no gene match: 10. The germline V gene has CDR1 SGHNT and CDR2 YYREEE (reference sequence). CDR3 bases: TGTGCCAGCAGCTCTCCTACTAGCGGGTTATACACAGATACGCAGTATTTT. It is translated as CASSSPTSGLYTDTQYF.

In this sample, this clone turned up many times. The chain has TRBV4-3 and TRBJ2-3, with 9 nucleotides matching TRBD2. The V and J ends lost 2 bases and 2 bases, in that order; junction bases with no gene match: 11. CDR3 length equals 18 residues. CDR1 is LGHNA and CDR2 is YSLEER in the germline V gene. Written as DNA, the CDR3 is TGCGCCAGCAGCCAACAGACCCCGACTAGCGGATACACAGATACGCAGTATTTT. Encoded protein: CASSQQTPTSGYTDTQYF.

The genes are TRBV7-2 and TRBJ2-5; D is undetermined. Germline CDR1 is SGHTA and CDR2 is FQGNSA. The CDR3 length is 15 residues. The V end lost 5 bases, the J end lost 0 bases, and 13 bases lay between the germline ends. The DNA for the CDR3 is TGTGCCAGCAGCAAGACGGTTTTCTACCAAGAGACCCAGTACTTC. Amino acid sequence: CASSKTVFYQETQYF.

The chain uses TRBV7-2 and TRBJ2-7; D could derive from TRBD1 or TRBD2 (6 bases each). Trimming took 2 bases from V and 2 from J, leaving 13 bases between them. This CDR3 region has 15 residues. The germline V gene has CDR1 SGHTA and CDR2 FQGNSA. CDR3 DNA: TGTGCCAGCAGCTTAAGGCGGGACACAACCTACGAGCAGTACTTC. As protein: CASSLRRDTTYEQYF.

This chain connects TRBV7-9 to TRBJ1-2; D is possibly TRBD1 (6 bases). V dropped 4 bases and J dropped 5 bases, with 8 bases sitting between them. The CDR3 consists of 12 residues. Germline CDR1 reads SEHNR; CDR2 reads FQNEAQ (reference sequence). CDR3: CASSSGVYGYTF. The CDR3 DNA reads TGTGCCAGCAGCTCAGGGGTTTATGGCTACACCTTC.

V is TRBV11-2 and J is TRBJ2-5; D not certain. The DNA end lines up better with TRBJ2-7; the J call may be wrong. The CDR3 totals 14 residues. CDR1 and CDR2 from the germline V gene are SGHAT and FQNNGV. This CDR3 is CASSREFVSYEQYF. The CDR3 coding sequence is TGTGCCAGCAGCAGAGAATTCGTTTCCTACGAGCAGTACTTC.

The chain uses TRBV7-8 and TRBJ1-1; a weak D match, TRBD1 (6 bases). V lost 3 bases and J 5 bases, leaving 16 bases between the germline ends. Germline V gives CDR1 SGHVS, CDR2 FQNEAQ. This CDR3 region has 15 residues. CDR3 nucleotide sequence: TGTGCCAGCAGCTTTAGGGATCAGGGGCCTACTGAAGCTTTCTTT. This sequence encodes CASSFRDQGPTEAFF.

The chain is built from TRBV19 and TRBJ2-2, with TRBD1 as a possible D gene (6 bases). This CDR3 spans 15 amino acids. CDR1 is LNHDA and CDR2 is SQIVND in the germline V gene (reference sequence). V lost 5 bases, J lost 0 bases, and 10 bases lay in between. CDR3 region: CASSSGAPNTGELFF. The CDR3 DNA is TGTGCCAGTAGTTCAGGGGCCCCGAACACCGGGGAGCTGTTTTTT.

V gene TRBV9 combines with J gene TRBJ2-7; D not certain. Trimming left V 2 bases short and J 4 bases short, with 10 bases between. This CDR3 comprises 13 residues. Germline V gene sequence: CDR1 SGDLS, CDR2 YYNGEE. The CDR3 coding sequence is TGTGCCAGCAGCGTGCAACCGTCGTACGAGCAGTACTTC. Translating gives CASSVQPSYEQYF.

The V gene is TRBV29-1, the J gene TRBJ2-7; D unresolved. The CDR3 loop spans 13 amino acids. Per germline, CDR1 SQVTM and CDR2 ANQGSEA. Trimming cost V 6 bases and J 6 bases, with 18 bases left between them. The CDR3 spells CSVLDILRGEQYF. The CDR3 DNA is TGCAGCGTCCTTGACATTCTCCGTGGCGAGCAGTACTTC.

The genes are TRBV19 and TRBJ1-4, with 7 bases fitting TRBD1. Germline V lookup: CDR1 LNHDA, CDR2 SQIVND (reference sequence). V shed 5 bases and J 13 bases; nucleotides not matched to a gene: 7. This CDR3 is built from 12 residues. CDR3 nucleotide sequence: TGTGCCAGTAGTTTCCGGACAGGCGGACTGTTTTTT. Protein product: CASSFRTGGLFF.

The chain carries TRBV5-1 and TRBJ2-3; maybe TRBD2 (6 bases). This CDR3 contains 16 residues. Germline loops: CDR1 SGHRS, CDR2 YFSETQ. Trimming shortened V by 4 bases and J by 3 bases, and 18 bases separated the two germline ends. The CDR3 reads CASSPGTYKETDTQYF. CDR3 sequence (DNA): TGCGCCAGCAGCCCTGGGACTTATAAGGAAACAGATACGCAGTATTTT.

To note about this clone: One end of the junction fails to match germline, which may point to a read error. The same CDR3 also results from other DNA sequences found in this sample. This chain connects TRBV7-9 to TRBJ2-3; maybe TRBD1 (5 bases). The CDR3 runs 15 residues. Germline loops: CDR1 SEHNR, CDR2 FQNEAQ (reference sequence). CDR3 region: CASSLSRRGTDTQYF. In nucleotides, the CDR3 is TGTGCCAGCAGCTTATCACGTAGGGGCACAGATACGCAGTATTTC. The full variable domain, rest sourced from reference TRBV7-9 and TRBJ2-3, is DTGVSQNPRHKITKRGQNVTFRCDPISEHNRLYWYRQTLGQGPEFLTYFQNEAQLEKSRLLSDRFSAERPKGSFSTLEIQRTEQGDSAMYLCASSLSRRGTDTQYFGPGTRLTVL.

The chain employs TRBV6-6 and TRBJ2-3; 7 nucleotides agree with TRBD2. After removal of 6 bases from V and 3 bases from J, the junction contained 12 bases not matched to a gene. Germline loops: CDR1 MNHNY, CDR2 SVGAGI (reference sequence). The CDR3 spans 16 residues. CDR3 protein: CASRTYRGGKTDTQYF. The CDR3 bases are TGTGCCAGCAGAACCTACCGGGGAGGGAAGACAGATACGCAGTATTTT.

The chain has TRBV7-8 and TRBJ1-2; 8 bases are shared with TRBD1. After removal of 5 bases from V and 4 bases from J, the junction contained 6 bases not matched to a gene. The CDR3 covers 14 residues. Germline CDR1 SGHVS, CDR2 FQNEAQ. CDR3 coding DNA: TGTGCCAGCAGCCACAGGACAGGGTCCTATGGCTACACCTTC. It specifies CASSHRTGSYGYTF.

This rearrangement joins TRBV5-1 to TRBJ1-2; D not certain. The CDR3 sequence is 15 residues long. CDR1 is SGHRS, CDR2 YFSETQ, per germline. Trimming cost V 1 base and J 4 bases, with 14 bases left between them. The CDR3: CASSLSPWFLYGYTF. CDR3 DNA sequence: TGCGCCAGCAGCTTGTCCCCGTGGTTCCTCTATGGCTACACCTTC.

J is TRBJ2-3 and V is TRBV5-1; the match to TRBD2 covers 7 bases. There are 15 residues in the CDR3. Germline-derived CDR1 and CDR2 are SGHRS and YFSETQ. Trimming at V came to 6 bases and at J to 0 bases, leaving 7 bases not matched to a gene. Here the CDR3 DNA reads TGCGCCAGCAAGTCCGGGACTACCAGCACAGATACGCAGTATTTT. Its protein is CASKSGTTSTDTQYF. Based on the CDR3 plus reference TRBV5-1 and TRBJ2-3, the full variable domain is KAGVTQTPRYLIKTRGQQVTLSCSPISGHRSVSWYQQTPGQGLQFLFEYFSETQRNKGNFPGRFSGRQFSNSRSEMNVSTLELGDSALYLCASKSGTTSTDTQYFGPGTRLTVL.

This rearrangement joins TRBV20-1 to TRBJ2-7, with a tentative D call TRBD2 (5 bases). This CDR3 has 11 amino acids. Germline V CDR1 and CDR2: DFQATT, SNEGSKA (reference sequence). Trimming left V 2 bases short and J 9 bases short, with 11 bases between. In DNA form, the CDR3 reads TGCAGTGCTAGAACTAGTTTTGGGCAGTACTTC. Translated, it gives CSARTSFGQYF.

V is TRBV18 and J is TRBJ2-3; D uncertain. CDR1 is KGHSH, CDR2 LQKENI, per germline. The V and J ends lost 5 bases and 0 bases respectively, with 12 bases between them. The CDR3 totals 15 residues. The CDR3: CASSGRAESTDTQYF. The CDR3, as DNA: TGTGCCAGCTCAGGCCGGGCGGAGAGCACAGATACGCAGTATTTT.

This clone was picked up one time. This chain uses TRBV10-3 with TRBJ2-3; D is undetermined. CDR3 size: 12 residues. CDR1 ENHRY and CDR2 SYGVKD come from the germline V gene. V was trimmed by 4 bases and J by 3 bases, leaving 5 bases between them. This CDR3 reads CAISATTDTQYF. In nucleotides, the CDR3 is TGTGCCATCAGTGCAACGACAGATACGCAGTATTTT.

The chain joins TRBV4-3 to TRBJ2-1; 7 positions agree with TRBD2. CDR3 length: 18 amino acids. Germline-derived CDR1 and CDR2 are LGHNA and YSLEER. The J segment lost 5 bases and the V segment lost 1 base, leaving 14 bases of the junction unmatched. The CDR3 loop reads CASSQVTALAGENNEQFF. CDR3 nucleotides: TGCGCCAGCAGCCAAGTAACTGCTCTGGCGGGGGAGAACAATGAGCAGTTCTTC.

The genes are TRBV19 and TRBJ2-1; 12 positions agree with TRBD2. V lost 4 bases to trimming and J lost 5 bases; unmatched junction nucleotides: 3. Germline V lookup: CDR1 LNHDA, CDR2 SQIVND (reference sequence). CDR3 length: 15 residues. In nucleotides, the CDR3 is TGTGCCAGTAGTACCACTAGCGGGAGGCACAATGAGCAGTTCTTC. It is translated as CASSTTSGRHNEQFF.

The chain has TRBV5-1 and TRBJ2-1, with D perhaps matching TRBD1 (5 bases). The CDR3 loop spans 15 amino acids. CDR1 is SGHRS, CDR2 YFSETQ, per germline. V was pared by 4 bases and J by 6 bases, with 17 bases between. The CDR3 reads CASSLSTVSSNEQFF. The DNA of the CDR3 is TGCGCCAGCAGCCTATCGACAGTGTCATCCAATGAGCAGTTCTTC.

This clone showed up just a few times. The chain combines TRBV29-1 with TRBJ2-1; 10 bases match TRBD2. This CDR3 spans 16 amino acids. Germline values: CDR1 SQVTM, CDR2 ANQGSEA. V was clipped by 5 bases and J by 0 bases; unmatched bases: 7. This CDR3 reads CSVLPSGSNSYNEQFF. CDR3 nucleotide sequence: TGCAGCGTTCTGCCTAGCGGGAGTAACTCCTACAATGAGCAGTTCTTC.

The rearrangement uses TRBV7-9 and TRBJ2-7; D is perhaps TRBD1 (6 bases). Trimming pared 5 bases from V and 6 bases from J, leaving 26 bases between. Germline V gene lookup returns CDR1 SEHNR and CDR2 FQNEAQ (reference sequence). CDR3 size: 17 residues. The CDR3 DNA reads TGTGCCAGCAGCCTCGGTAGTACAGGGAACCACTACGGCGAGCAGTACTTC. As protein: CASSLGSTGNHYGEQYF.

Here the CDR3 DNA reads TGTGCCAGCAGTTCCATACAGGTCACAGATACGCAGTATTTT. It is translated as CASSSIQVTDTQYF. The chain links TRBV28 to TRBJ2-3, with D possibly being TRBD1 (5 bases). CDR3 length equals 14 residues. Looked up from germline, CDR1 is MDHEN and CDR2 is SYDVKM. V lost 4 bases and J 2 bases, leaving 10 bases between the germline ends.

This clone was detected a few times. V usage is TRBV5-4 and J usage is TRBJ1-1; D ambiguous. The V gene's germline CDR1 is SGHNT and CDR2 YYREEE (reference sequence). Trimming pared 5 bases from V and 1 base from J, leaving 6 bases between. The CDR3 is made up of 12 amino acids. The CDR3 DNA is TGTGCCAGCAGGGCAGGGAACACTGAAGCTTTCTTT. Encoded protein: CASRAGNTEAFF. Full variable domain (outside the CDR3, taken from reference TRBV5-4 and TRBJ1-1): ETGVTQSPTHLIKTRGQQVTLRCSSQSGHNTVSWYQQALGQGPQFIFQYYREEENGRGNFPPRFSGLQFPNYSSELNVNALELDDSALYLCASRAGNTEAFFGQGTRLTVV.

This chain uses TRBV19 with TRBJ1-5; D remains ambiguous. Germline V CDR1 and CDR2: LNHDA, SQIVND (reference sequence). There are 12 residues in the CDR3. Trimming shortened V by 1 base and J by 5 bases, and 3 bases separated the two germline ends. CDR3 in DNA: TGTGCCAGTAGTATAGGGGATCAGCCCCAGCATTTT. This sequence encodes CASSIGDQPQHF.

This clone has just a few counts. This rearrangement joins TRBV2 to TRBJ2-1, with TRBD1 matching over 9 bases. After removal of 8 bases from V and 3 bases from J, the junction contained 2 bases not matched to a gene. The CDR3 runs to 13 residues. Germline V CDR1 and CDR2: SNHLY, FYNNEI. In DNA form, the CDR3 reads TGTGCCAGCGGGACAGGGAACTACAATGAGCAGTTCTTC. Residues: CASGTGNYNEQFF.